Presented here are 4 T cell receptor beta chains from one specimen sequenced in a study of cytomegalovirus exposure and HLA in healthy donors. PCR employed 60 Vbeta and 13 Jbeta primers. The protocol was immunoSEQ multiplex PCR, while the TCRdb copy is restricted to in-frame clones and leaves out a portion. The table has roughly 160,000 clones, approximately 79% seen once. Input material: PBMCs. These TCRs come from a man aged 40-49 years in good health and CMV-seronegative.

The chain links TRBV2 to TRBJ2-1; 8 bases are a match to TRBD2. The CDR3 spans 15 residues. Germline V CDR1 and CDR2: SNHLY, FYNNEI. The ends lost 4 bases at V and 7 bases at J; junction bases unmatched: 9. CDR3 nucleotides: TGTGCCAGCAGTGGCAGCGGACTAGCCCTTAATGAGCAGTTCTTC. It codes for CASSGSGLALNEQFF.

V usage is TRBV25-1 and J usage is TRBJ1-2; 8 nucleotides align to TRBD1. The CDR3 runs to 17 residues. The V gene's germline CDR1 is MGHDK and CDR2 SYGVNS. The V segment lost 6 bases and the J segment 0 bases; nucleotides outside the gene matches: 12. The CDR3 here is CASRASAGGHPNYGYTF. The DNA of the CDR3 is TGTGCCAGCAGGGCCTCGGCAGGGGGCCATCCTAACTATGGCTACACCTTC.

The rearrangement links TRBV11-2 to TRBJ1-2; tentative D call: TRBD1 (6 bases). The germline gives CDR1 SGHAT, CDR2 FQNNGV. The CDR3 totals 13 residues. Trimming left V 4 bases short and J 4 bases short, with 10 bases between. CDR3 sequence (DNA): TGTGCCAGCAGCTCGGGGGGCGGCTATGGCTACACCTTC. Translated, it gives CASSSGGGYGYTF. Variable domain in full (rest from reference TRBV11-2 and TRBJ1-2): EAGVAQSPRYKIIEKRQSVAFWCNPISGHATLYWYQQILGQGPKLLIQFQNNGVVDDSQLPKDRFSAERLKGVDSTLKIQPAKLEDSAVYLCASSSGGGYGYTFGSGTRLTVV.

The chain employs TRBV7-3 and TRBJ2-7; a possible D gene is TRBD1 (7 bases). The CDR3 runs to 15 residues. The germline V gene encodes CDR1 SGHTA and CDR2 FQGTGA. V was pared by 5 bases and J by 0 bases, with 14 bases between. In DNA, the CDR3 is TGTGCCAGCAGCCAATCAGGGGGGAGCTCCTACGAGCAGTACTTC. This sequence encodes CASSQSGGSSYEQYF.